The present TCR beta chain was sequenced within a study of regulatory T cells in long-lasting Graves disease. Per the germline V gene, CDR1 is SGHVS and CDR2 is FQNEAQ. The CDR3 length is 15 residues. The ends lost 2 bases at V and 3 bases at J; junction bases unmatched: 6. Investigators prepared the TCR beta libraries by applying iRepertoire HTBI primers and Arm-PCR of CDR3 regions. MiXCR, applied by TCRdb to the multiplex PCR reads, yields one record per CDR3 protein. Of about 450,000 distinct CDR3 sequences listed, around 22% are singletons. General study points: Persistent Graves' patients possessed reduced TCR diversity relative to recently diagnosed ones.

Worth noting for this clonotype: Its specificity is unknown.

Described time point: persistent/refractory GD, antithyroid drugs over 5 years with positive TRAb. The TCR library was made from RNA that had been extracted from PBMCs in TRIzol. Approximately 10-milliliter peripheral blood samples went into EDTA tubes. The receptor's source is a female donor with Graves disease. This chain connects TRBV7-8 to TRBJ1-2, with 7 bases that match TRBD1. Specimen: peripheral blood mononuclear cells (PBMCs), collected when the disease was refractory, from a patient treated with antithyroid drugs. The CDR3 nucleotides are TGTGCCAGCAGCTTACTAGGGGGCGCTGACTATGGCTACACCTTC. It specifies CASSLLGGADYGYTF.